The rows below give T cell receptor beta chains drawn from one sample of a study of human versus mouse CDR3 diversity and MHC coevolution. Profiling relied on immunoSEQ multiplex PCR, and the TCRdb table lists in-frame clones only, not all of them. The table lists some 60,000 clones, roughly 93% of them singletons. Sample: naive CD4+ T cells from blood. The receptors were sampled from a person in their sixties or seventies in good health. Each CDR3 is given with its conserved first and last residue. A D gene is named only where the DNA matches it firmly. Clone size is not always given. Where it is, it says once, few, many or a class for expanded clones.

14 | NA | TRBJ2-5 | TRBV9 | NA | CASSVGVGSETQYF | TGTGCCAGCAGCGTAGGTGTAGGGAGCGAGACCCAGTACTTC
15 | NA | TRBJ2-1 | TRBV11-1 | TRBD2 | CASSSTSGKYNEQFF | TGTGCCAGCAGCTCGACTAGCGGGAAGTACAATGAGCAGTTCTTC
15 | NA | TRBJ2-2 | TRBV6-4 | TRBD1 | CASRPGQGNTGELFF | TGTGCCAGCAGACCGGGACAGGGTAACACCGGGGAGCTGTTTTTT
14 | NA | TRBJ2-3 | TRBV28 | TRBD2 | CASMAGGSTDTQYF | TGTGCCAGCATGGCGGGAGGAAGCACAGATACGCAGTATTTT
13 | NA | TRBJ1-1 | TRBV5-1 | NA | CASAQGAGTEAFF | TGCGCCAGCGCACAGGGCGCCGGCACTGAAGCTTTCTTT
13 | NA | TRBJ2-5 | TRBV5-4 | TRBD1 | CASSRDSQETQYF | TGTGCCAGCAGCCGGGACAGCCAAGAGACCCAGTACTTC
15 | NA | TRBJ1-1 | TRBV18 | NA | CASSPLGAENTEAFF | TGTGCCAGCTCACCTTTGGGGGCGGAGAACACTGAAGCTTTCTTT
14 | NA | TRBJ1-1 | TRBV7-9 | NA | CASSALGGGTEAFF | TGTGCCAGCAGCGCCCTGGGAGGGGGGACTGAAGCTTTCTTT
12 | once | TRBJ2-4 | TRBV5-6 | NA | CASSLWAGIQYF | TGTGCCAGCAGCTTGTGGGCCGGCATTCAGTACTTC
16 | few | TRBJ2-1 | TRBV21-1 | NA | CASSIPGTGNYNEQFF | TGTGCCAGCAGCATCCCTGGGACAGGGAACTACAATGAGCAGTTCTTC
15 | NA | TRBJ2-3 | TRBV5-1 | NA | CASSEGGPRADTQYF | TGCGCCAGCAGCGAAGGAGGGCCACGGGCAGATACGCAGTATTTT
15 | NA | TRBJ2-1 | TRBV5-4 | TRBD2 | CASSASGRAPGEQFF | TGTGCCAGCAGCGCCAGCGGGAGGGCCCCGGGTGAGCAGTTCTTC
16 | NA | TRBJ2-7 | TRBV9 | TRBD1 | CASSPRGDRDPYEQYF | TGTGCCAGCAGCCCGCGAGGGGACAGGGATCCCTACGAGCAGTACTTC
16 | once | TRBJ2-1 | TRBV18 | TRBD2 | CASSRKRESSYNEQFF | TGTGCCAGCTCACGGAAGCGGGAGAGCTCCTACAATGAGCAGTTCTTC
14 | NA | TRBJ1-2 | TRBV6-1 | TRBD1 | CASSELGQGSGYTF | TGTGCCAGCAGTGAATTAGGACAGGGGTCTGGCTACACCTTC
15 | once | TRBJ2-3 | TRBV7-3 | NA | CASSLTGTSTDTQYF | TGTGCCAGCAGCTTAACTGGTACTAGCACAGATACGCAGTATTTT